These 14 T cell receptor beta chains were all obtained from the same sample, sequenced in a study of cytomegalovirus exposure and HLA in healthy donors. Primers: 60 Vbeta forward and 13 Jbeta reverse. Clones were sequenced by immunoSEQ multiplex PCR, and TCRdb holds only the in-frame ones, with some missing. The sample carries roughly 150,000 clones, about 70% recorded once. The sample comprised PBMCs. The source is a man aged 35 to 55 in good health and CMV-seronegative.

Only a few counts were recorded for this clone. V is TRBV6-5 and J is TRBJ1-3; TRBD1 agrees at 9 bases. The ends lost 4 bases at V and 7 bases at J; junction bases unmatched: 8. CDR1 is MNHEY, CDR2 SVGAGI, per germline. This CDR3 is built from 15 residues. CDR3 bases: TGTGCCAGCAGTTCCCACCGGGACAGGGTTAACACCATATATTTT. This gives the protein CASSSHRDRVNTIYF.

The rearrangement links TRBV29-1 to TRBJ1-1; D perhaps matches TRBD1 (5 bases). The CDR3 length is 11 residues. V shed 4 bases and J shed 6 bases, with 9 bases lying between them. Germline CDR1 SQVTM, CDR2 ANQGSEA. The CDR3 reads CSVGGGSEAFF. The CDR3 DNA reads TGCAGCGTTGGGGGGGGGTCTGAAGCTTTCTTT. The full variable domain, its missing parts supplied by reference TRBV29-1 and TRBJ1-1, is SAVISQKPSRDICQRGTSLTIQCQVDSQVTMMFWYRQQPGQSLTLIATANQGSEATYESGFVIDKFPISRPNLTFSTLTVSNMSPEDSSIYLCSVGGGSEAFFGQGTRLTVV.

CDR3 sequence: CASTLGGHRGDGYTF. CDR3 coding DNA: TGTGCCAGCACCCTAGGGGGCCATCGGGGCGATGGCTACACCTTC. This rearrangement joins TRBV11-2 to TRBJ1-2, with 7 bases matching TRBD1. With 7 bases clipped from V and 6 bases from J, the junction kept 14 bases outside the gene matches. This CDR3 is built from 15 residues. Germline loops: CDR1 SGHAT, CDR2 FQNNGV.

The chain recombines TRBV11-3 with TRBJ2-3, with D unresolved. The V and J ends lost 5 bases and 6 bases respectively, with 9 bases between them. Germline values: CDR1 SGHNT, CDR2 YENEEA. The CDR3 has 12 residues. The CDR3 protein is CASSPFGDTQYF. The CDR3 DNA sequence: TGTGCCAGCAGCCCCTTCGGGGATACGCAGTATTTT.

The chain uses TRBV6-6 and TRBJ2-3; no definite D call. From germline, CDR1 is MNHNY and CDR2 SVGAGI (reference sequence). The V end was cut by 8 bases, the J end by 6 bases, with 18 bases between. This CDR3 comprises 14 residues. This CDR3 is CASQRSASGDTQYF. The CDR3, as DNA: TGTGCCAGCCAAAGGTCGGCTAGTGGCGATACGCAGTATTTT.

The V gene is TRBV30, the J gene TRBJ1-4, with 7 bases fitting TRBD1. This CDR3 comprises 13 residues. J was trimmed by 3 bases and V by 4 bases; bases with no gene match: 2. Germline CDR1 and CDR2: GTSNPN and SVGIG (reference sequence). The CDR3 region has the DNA TGTGCCTGGACGACAGGGTCTAATGAAAAACTGTTTTTT. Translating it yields CAWTTGSNEKLFF.

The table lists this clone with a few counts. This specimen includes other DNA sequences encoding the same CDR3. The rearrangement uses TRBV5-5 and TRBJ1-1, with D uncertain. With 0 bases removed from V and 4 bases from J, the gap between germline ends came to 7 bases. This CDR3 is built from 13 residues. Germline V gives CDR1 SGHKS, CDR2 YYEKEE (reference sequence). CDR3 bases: TGTGCCAGCAGCTTGGGCGGTGGCACTGAAGCTTTCTTT. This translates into CASSLGGGTEAFF.

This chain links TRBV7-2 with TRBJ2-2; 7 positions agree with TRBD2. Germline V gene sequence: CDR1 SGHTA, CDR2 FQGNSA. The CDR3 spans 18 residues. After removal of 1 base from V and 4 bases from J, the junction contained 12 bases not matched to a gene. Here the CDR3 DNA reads TGTGCCAGCAGCTTAGAGTCCGTCGTAGCGGGCGCCACCGGGGAGCTGTTTTTT. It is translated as CASSLESVVAGATGELFF.

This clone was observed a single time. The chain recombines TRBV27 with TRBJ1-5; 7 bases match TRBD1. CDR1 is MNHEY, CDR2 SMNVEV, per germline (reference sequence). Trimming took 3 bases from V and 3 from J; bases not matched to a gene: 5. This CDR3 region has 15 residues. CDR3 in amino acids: CASSLGTGVNQPQHF. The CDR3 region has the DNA TGTGCCAGCAGTTTGGGCACAGGGGTCAATCAGCCCCAGCATTTT.

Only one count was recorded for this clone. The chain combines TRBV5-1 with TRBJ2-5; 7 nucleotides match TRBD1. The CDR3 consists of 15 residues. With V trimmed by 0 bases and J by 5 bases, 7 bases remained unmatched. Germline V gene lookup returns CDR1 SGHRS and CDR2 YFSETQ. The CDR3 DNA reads TGCGCCAGCAGCTTGGCCGTAGGGGGCCCGGAGACCCAGTACTTC. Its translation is CASSLAVGGPETQYF.

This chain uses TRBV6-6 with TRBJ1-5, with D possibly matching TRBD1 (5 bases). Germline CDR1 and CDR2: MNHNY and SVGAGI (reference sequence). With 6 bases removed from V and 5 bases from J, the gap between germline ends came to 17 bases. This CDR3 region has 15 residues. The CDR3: CASSLRGTNDQPQHF. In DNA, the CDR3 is TGTGCCAGCAGCCTCCGCGGGACCAACGATCAGCCCCAGCATTTT.

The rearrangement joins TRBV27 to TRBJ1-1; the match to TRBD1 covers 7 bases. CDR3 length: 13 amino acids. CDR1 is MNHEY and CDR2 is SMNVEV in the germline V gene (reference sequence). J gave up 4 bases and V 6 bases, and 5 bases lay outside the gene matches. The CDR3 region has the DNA TGTGCCAGCAGATACAGGGGATTCACTGAAGCTTTCTTT. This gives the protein CASRYRGFTEAFF.

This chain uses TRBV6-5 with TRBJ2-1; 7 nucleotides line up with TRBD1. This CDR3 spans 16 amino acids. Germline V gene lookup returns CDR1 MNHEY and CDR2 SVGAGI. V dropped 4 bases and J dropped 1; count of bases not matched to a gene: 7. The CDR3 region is CASSSFDRVSYNEQFF. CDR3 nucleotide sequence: TGTGCCAGCAGTTCGTTCGACAGGGTGTCCTACAATGAGCAGTTCTTC.

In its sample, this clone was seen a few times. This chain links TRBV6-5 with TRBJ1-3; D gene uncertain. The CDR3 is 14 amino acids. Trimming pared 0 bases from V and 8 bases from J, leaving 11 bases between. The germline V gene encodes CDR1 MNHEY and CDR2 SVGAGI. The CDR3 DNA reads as TGTGCCAGCAGTTACTCTGGTCCCCAGGACACCATATATTTT. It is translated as CASSYSGPQDTIYF.